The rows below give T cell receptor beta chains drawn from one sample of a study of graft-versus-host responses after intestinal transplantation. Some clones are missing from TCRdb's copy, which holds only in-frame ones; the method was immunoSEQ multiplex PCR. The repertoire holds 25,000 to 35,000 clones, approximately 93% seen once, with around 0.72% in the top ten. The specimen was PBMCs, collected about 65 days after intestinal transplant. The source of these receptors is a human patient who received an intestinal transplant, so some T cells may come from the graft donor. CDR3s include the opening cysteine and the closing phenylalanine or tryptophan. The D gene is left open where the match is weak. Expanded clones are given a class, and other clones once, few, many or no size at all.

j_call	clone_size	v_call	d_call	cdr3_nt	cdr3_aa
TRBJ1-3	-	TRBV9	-	TGTGCCACCGGCTCCGGAGCGGGAAACACCATATATTTT	CATGSGAGNTIYF
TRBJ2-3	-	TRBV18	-	TGTGCCAGCTCACCACTTCTGACAGATACGCAGTATTTT	CASSPLLTDTQYF
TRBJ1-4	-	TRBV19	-	TGTGCCAGTAGTTCTACGGCCGGGGGCGCAGGGGAAAAACTGTTTTTT	CASSSTAGGAGEKLFF
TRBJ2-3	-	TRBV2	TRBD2	TGTGCCAGCATACAGGTACTAGCGGATGCAGGGGATACGCAGTATTTT	CASIQVLADAGDTQYF
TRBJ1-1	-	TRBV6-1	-	TGTGCCAGCAGTGAACGGGAGAACACTGAAGCTTTCTTT	CASSERENTEAFF
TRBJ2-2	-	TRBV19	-	TGTGCCAGTAATTACAGGTTTCCCGGGGAGCTGTTTTTT	CASNYRFPGELFF
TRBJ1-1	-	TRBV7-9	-	TGTGCCAGCAGCCAGGTTTGGTACACTGAAGCTTTCTTT	CASSQVWYTEAFF
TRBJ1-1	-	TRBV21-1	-	TGTGCCAGCAAAAGACCCCACACTGAAGCTTTCTTT	CASKRPHTEAFF
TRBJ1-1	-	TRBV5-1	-	TGCGCCAGCAGAAGAAGACCCAACACTGAAGCTTTCTTT	CASRRRPNTEAFF
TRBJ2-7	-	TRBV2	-	TGTGCCAGCAACAGCTGGGGCGAGCAGTACTTC	CASNSWGEQYF
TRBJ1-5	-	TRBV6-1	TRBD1	TGTGCCAGCAGTGACTTAGACAGGGAGTATAGCAATCAGCCCCAGCATTTT	CASSDLDREYSNQPQHF
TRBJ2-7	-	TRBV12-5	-	TGTGCTAGTGGTTTGGGGACAGTATACGAGCAGTACTTC	CASGLGTVYEQYF
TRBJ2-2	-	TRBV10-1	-	TGCGCCAGCAGTGATAGCGGACAAATCACCGGGGAGCTGTTTTTT	CASSDSGQITGELFF
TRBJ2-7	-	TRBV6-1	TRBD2	TGTGCCAGCAGGGGGACTAGCGGGACCGACTACGAGCAGTACTTC	CASRGTSGTDYEQYF
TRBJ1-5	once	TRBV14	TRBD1	TGTGCCAGCAGCCCGCGGGACAGACAATCAGCCCAGCATTTT	CASSPRDRQSAQHF
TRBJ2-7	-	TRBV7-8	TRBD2	TGTGCCAGCAGCCTATTAGCGGGAAGCGGCTACGAGCAGTACTTC	CASSLLAGSGYEQYF
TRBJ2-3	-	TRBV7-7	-	TGTGCCAGCAGCTTATCAGGGGGGAGAGATACGCAGTATTTT	CASSLSGGRDTQYF
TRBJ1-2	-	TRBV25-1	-	TGTGCCAGCAGTGACCCCCTACGGGGTGGCTACACCTTC	CASSDPLRGGYTF
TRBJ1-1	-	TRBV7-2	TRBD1	TGTGCCAGCAGCCCAGGGGGTAGGGCCGGAGCTTTCTTT	CASSPGGRAGAFF
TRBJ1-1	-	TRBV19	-	TGTGCCAGTAGTATCCAGGGAGGGAACACTGAAGCTTTCTTT	CASSIQGGNTEAFF
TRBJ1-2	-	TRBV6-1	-	TGTGCCAGCAGCCGAGGACTGGGGGCAGGGCATGGCTACACCTTC	CASSRGLGAGHGYTF
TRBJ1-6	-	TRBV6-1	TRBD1	TGTGCCAGCAGAAGCCAGGGGGCTGGGGATTCACCCCTCCACTTT	CASRSQGAGDSPLHF
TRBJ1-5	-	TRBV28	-	TGTGCCAGCAGTCCGATGGGACAGCCCCAGCATTTT	CASSPMGQPQHF
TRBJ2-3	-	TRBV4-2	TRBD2	TGTGCCAGCAGCCGGACGGGAGGGAGCACAGATACGCAGTATTTT	CASSRTGGSTDTQYF
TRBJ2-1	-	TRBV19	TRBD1	TGTGCCAGTAGTATCTGGACAGGGGGCAGGAATGAGCAGTTCTTC	CASSIWTGGRNEQFF
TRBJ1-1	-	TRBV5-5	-	TGTGCCAGCAGCTACCGCTCCCCGATCACTGAAGCTTTCTTT	CASSYRSPITEAFF
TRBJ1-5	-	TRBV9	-	TGTGCCAGCAGCGTAGCAGGGGTAGGGGATCAGCCCCAGCATTTT	CASSVAGVGDQPQHF
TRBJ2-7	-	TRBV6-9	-	TGTGCCAGCAGTTACGGACAAACCTACGAGCAGTACTTC	CASSYGQTYEQYF
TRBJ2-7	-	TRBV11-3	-	TGTGCCAGCAGTTCGGGACGGGGATGGGACGAGCAGTACTTC	CASSSGRGWDEQYF
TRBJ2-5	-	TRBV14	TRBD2	TGTGCCAGCAGCCAAGGGGTCCTAGCGGGGGAATACCAAGAGACCCAGTACTTC	CASSQGVLAGEYQETQYF
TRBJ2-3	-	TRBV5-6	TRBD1	TGTGCCAGCAGCTTAGCCAGGGGGCCGGTCAGCACAGATACGCAGTATTTT	CASSLARGPVSTDTQYF
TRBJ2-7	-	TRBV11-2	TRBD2	TGTGCCAGCAGCCCCACGGGGGGGGCGGGAGTATTCTACGAGCAGTACTTC	CASSPTGGAGVFYEQYF
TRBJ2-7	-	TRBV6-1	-	TGTGCCAGCAGAGCAACCGGTCTCCACGAGCAGTACTTC	CASRATGLHEQYF
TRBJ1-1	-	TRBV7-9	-	TGTGCCAGCAGCCCCGTCGTCTGGGAGGCTTTCTTT	CASSPVVWEAFF
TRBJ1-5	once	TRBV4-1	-	TGCGCCAGCAGCCAAGTGGCAGATAGCAATCAGCCCCAGCATTTT	CASSQVADSNQPQHF
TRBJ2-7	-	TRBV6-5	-	TGTGCCAGCAGTTATCGAGATCCAGGGAGCGACGAGCAGTACTTC	CASSYRDPGSDEQYF
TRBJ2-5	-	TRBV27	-	TGTGCCAGCAGTTCCGGAGAGACCCAGTACTTC	CASSSGETQYF
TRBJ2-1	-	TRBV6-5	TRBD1	TGTGCCAGCAGCTGGACAGGAAGTGGCAATGAGCAGTTCTTC	CASSWTGSGNEQFF
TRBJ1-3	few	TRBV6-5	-	TGTGCCAGCAGGATGGAAGGGTGGGCAAACACCATATATTTT	CASRMEGWANTIYF
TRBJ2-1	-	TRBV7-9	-	TGTGCCAGCAGGTCGGCCCGGGGGTTACTAATGCGCAATGAGCAGTTCTTC	CASRSARGLLMRNEQFF
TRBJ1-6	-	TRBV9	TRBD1	TGTGCCAGCAGCGTGACAGGGGCCAATAATTTACCCCTCCACTTT	CASSVTGANNLPLHF
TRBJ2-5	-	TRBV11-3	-	TGTGCCAGCAGTCCCGCCAGTCAAGAGACCCAGTACTTC	CASSPASQETQYF
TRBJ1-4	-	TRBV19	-	TGTGCCAGTAGTGAGTCAGCGGGGGGAGGAGAAAAACTGTTTTTT	CASSESAGGGEKLFF
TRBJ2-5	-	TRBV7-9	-	TGTGCCAGCAGCTACATCGTCGGGGCGCGGGACCAAGAGACCCAGTACTTC	CASSYIVGARDQETQYF
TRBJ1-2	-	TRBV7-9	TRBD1	TGTGCCAGCAGCTTGGGGCTTGGGGACAGGGCCTATGGCTACACCTTC	CASSLGLGDRAYGYTF
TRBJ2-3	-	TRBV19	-	TGTGCCAGCTCACCCTTAGGGACCAGCACAGATACGCAGTATTTT	CASSPLGTSTDTQYF
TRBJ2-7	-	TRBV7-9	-	TGTGCCAGCAGCCCTCTTGGTTACGAGCAGTACTTC	CASSPLGYEQYF
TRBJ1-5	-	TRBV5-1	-	TGCGCCGGCAGGGGTTTTAGTCACCAGCCCCAGCATTTT	CAGRGFSHQPQHF
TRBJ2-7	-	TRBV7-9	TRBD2	TGTGCCAGCAGCTTAGTATGGTCTAGCGGGAGGTACGAGCAGTACTTC	CASSLVWSSGRYEQYF
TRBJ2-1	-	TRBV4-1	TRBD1	TGCGCCAGCAGCCTCGGACAGGGTTCGAATGAGCAGTTCTTC	CASSLGQGSNEQFF
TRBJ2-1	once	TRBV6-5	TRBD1	TGTGCCAGCAGTTATCAGGGGGTAGATGAGCAGTTCTTC	CASSYQGVDEQFF
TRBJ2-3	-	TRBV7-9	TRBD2	TGTGCCAGCAGCTACATACCGGGACTAGCGGGGGCAGATACGCAGTATTTT	CASSYIPGLAGADTQYF
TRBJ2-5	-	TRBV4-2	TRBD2	TGTGCCAGCAGCCTGGCTCGGGGGGGAGAGACCCAGTACTTC	CASSLARGGETQYF
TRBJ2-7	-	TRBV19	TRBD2	TGTGCCAGTAGTATACTAGCGGGGGGCGAGGTTTACGAGCAGTACTTC	CASSILAGGEVYEQYF
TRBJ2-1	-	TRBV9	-	TGTGCCAGCAGCCCCCGGGCAGACAACCCCTCCTACAATGAGCAGTTCTTC	CASSPRADNPSYNEQFF
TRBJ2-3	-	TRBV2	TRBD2	TGTGCCAGCAGTTCGGCGGGAGAGGGTAATTTGGATACGCAGTATTTT	CASSSAGEGNLDTQYF
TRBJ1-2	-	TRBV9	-	TGTGCCAGCAGCCGACGTGGACAGTTTAACTATGGCTACACCTTC	CASSRRGQFNYGYTF
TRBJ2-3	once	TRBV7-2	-	TGTGCCAGCAGCTTTGGGAGCGGCACAGATACGCAGTATTTT	CASSFGSGTDTQYF
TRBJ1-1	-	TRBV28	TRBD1	TGTGCCAGCAGTGAGGGACAGCTGAACACTGAAGCTTTCTTT	CASSEGQLNTEAFF
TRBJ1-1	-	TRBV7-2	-	TGTGCCAGCAGCTTAGGGGTATTCGTCGTAGGAGCCTTCAGCACTGAAGCTTTCTTT	CASSLGVFVVGAFSTEAFF